The clone carrying this T cell receptor (beta chain) came up many times. The sample originates from a study of blood T cells in healthy people across ages. Together with a sample-barcoded 5' primer, a J-beta primer mix was included in a second PCR lasting roughly 7 to 11 cycles. TCRdb redid the calling of the 5' RACE reads with MiXCR, one entry per CDR3 protein. The sample contains 720,000 or so distinct CDR3 sequences, over 40% of which appear only once. Germline lookup yields CDR1 SQVTM and CDR2 ANQGSEA. The CDR3 totals 11 residues. With V trimmed by 5 bases and J by 6 bases, 4 bases remained unmatched.

This TCR came from a man older than 75 in good health. Source material: blood. The J gene is TRBJ2-7, the V gene TRBV29-1, with 7 bases identical to TRBD1. In nucleotides, the CDR3 is TGCAGCGTTCGACAGGGTCCCGAGCAGTACTTC. Translation: CSVRQGPEQYF.